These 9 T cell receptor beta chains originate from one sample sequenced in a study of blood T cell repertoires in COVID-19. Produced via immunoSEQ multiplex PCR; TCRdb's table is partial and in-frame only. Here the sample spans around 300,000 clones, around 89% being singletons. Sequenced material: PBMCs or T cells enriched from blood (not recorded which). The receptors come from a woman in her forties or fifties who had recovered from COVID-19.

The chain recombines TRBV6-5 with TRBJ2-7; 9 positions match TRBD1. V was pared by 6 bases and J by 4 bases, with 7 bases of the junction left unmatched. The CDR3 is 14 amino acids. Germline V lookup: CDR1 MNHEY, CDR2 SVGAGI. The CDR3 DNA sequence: TGTGCCAGCAGCTCCGGGACAGGGACGTACGAGCAGTACTTC. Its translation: CASSSGTGTYEQYF.

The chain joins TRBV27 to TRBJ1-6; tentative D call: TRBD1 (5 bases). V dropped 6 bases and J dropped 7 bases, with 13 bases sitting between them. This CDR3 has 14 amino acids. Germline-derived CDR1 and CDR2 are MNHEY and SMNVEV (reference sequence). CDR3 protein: CASRRENRNSPLHF. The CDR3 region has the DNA TGTGCCAGCAGACGCGAAAACAGGAATTCACCCCTCCACTTT.

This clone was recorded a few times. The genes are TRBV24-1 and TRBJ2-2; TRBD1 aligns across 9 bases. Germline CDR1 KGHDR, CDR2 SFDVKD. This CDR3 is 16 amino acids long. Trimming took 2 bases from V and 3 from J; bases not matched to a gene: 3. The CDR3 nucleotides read TGTGCCACCAGTGATTACGGACAGGGGCACACCGGGGAGCTGTTTTTT. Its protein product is CATSDYGQGHTGELFF.

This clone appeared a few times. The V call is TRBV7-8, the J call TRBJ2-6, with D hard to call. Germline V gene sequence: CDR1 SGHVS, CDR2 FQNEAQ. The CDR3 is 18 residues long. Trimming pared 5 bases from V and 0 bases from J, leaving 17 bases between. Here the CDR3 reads CASSIRQRKSSGANVLTF. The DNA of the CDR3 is TGTGCCAGCAGCATAAGACAACGAAAATCCTCTGGGGCCAACGTCCTGACTTTC.

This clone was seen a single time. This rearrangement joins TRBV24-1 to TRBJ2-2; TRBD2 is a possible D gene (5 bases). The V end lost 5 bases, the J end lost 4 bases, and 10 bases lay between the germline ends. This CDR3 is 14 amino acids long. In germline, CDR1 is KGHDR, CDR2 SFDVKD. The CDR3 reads CATSVGGGTGELFF. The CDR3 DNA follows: TGTGCCACCAGTGTAGGAGGTGGCACCGGGGAGCTGTTTTTT.

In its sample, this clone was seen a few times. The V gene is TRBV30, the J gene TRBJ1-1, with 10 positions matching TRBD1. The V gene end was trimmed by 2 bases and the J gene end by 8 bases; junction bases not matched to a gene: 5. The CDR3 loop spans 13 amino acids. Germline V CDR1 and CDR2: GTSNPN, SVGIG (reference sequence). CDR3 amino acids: CAWSPGQGREAFF. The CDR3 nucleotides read TGTGCCTGGAGTCCGGGACAGGGGCGGGAAGCTTTCTTT.

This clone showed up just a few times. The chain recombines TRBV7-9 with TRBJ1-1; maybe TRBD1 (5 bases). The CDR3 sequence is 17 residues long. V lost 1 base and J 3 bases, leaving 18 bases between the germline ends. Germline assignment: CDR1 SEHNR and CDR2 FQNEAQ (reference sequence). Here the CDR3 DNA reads TGTGCCAGCAGCTTAGGTTACACGGGGGGTACGTACACTGAAGCTTTCTTT. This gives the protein CASSLGYTGGTYTEAFF.

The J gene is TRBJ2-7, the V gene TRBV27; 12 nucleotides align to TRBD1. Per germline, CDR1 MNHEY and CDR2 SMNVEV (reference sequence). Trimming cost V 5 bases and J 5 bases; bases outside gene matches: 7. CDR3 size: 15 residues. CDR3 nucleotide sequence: TGTGCCAGCAGTCTAACCGGGACAGGGGGCAACGAGCAGTACTTC. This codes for CASSLTGTGGNEQYF.

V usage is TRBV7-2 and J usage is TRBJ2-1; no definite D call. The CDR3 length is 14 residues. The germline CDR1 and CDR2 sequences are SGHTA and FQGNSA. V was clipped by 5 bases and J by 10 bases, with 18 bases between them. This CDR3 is CASSKSQTVLEQFF. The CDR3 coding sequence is TGTGCCAGCAGCAAGAGTCAGACTGTCTTGGAGCAGTTCTTC.